These 16 T cell receptor beta chains were all obtained from the same sample, sequenced in a study of radiotherapy plus CTLA-4 blockade in lung cancer. The assay was immunoSEQ multiplex PCR, and TCRdb's table has in-frame clones only and misses some. The table has 120,000 or so clones, roughly 74% seen once. The sequencing used peripheral blood, collected from a patient treated with radiotherapy plus ipilimumab. These receptors all stem from a human donor with non-small cell lung cancer who had a partial response to radiotherapy plus ipilimumab.

V and J are TRBV15 and TRBJ1-2, with TRBD1 as a possible D gene (5 bases). CDR1 is LNHNV and CDR2 is YYDKDF in the germline V gene (reference sequence). The length of the CDR3 is 18 residues. Trimming took off 0 bases at V and 3 bases at J, with 20 bases between the two ends. CDR3 coding DNA: TGTGCCACCAGCAGAGAGGAGGGGTATCGGCCACTTGACTATGGCTACACCTTC. Residues: CATSREEGYRPLDYGYTF.

The V gene is TRBV7-9, the J gene TRBJ2-1; possibly TRBD1 for D (5 bases). Between the trimmed V and J ends, which lost 4 bases and 8 bases, there was a span of 12 bases. The germline CDR1 and CDR2 sequences are SEHNR and FQNEAQ (reference sequence). This CDR3 has 13 amino acids. CDR3 in amino acids: CASSSQVTYEQFF. The CDR3 coding sequence is TGTGCCAGCAGCTCACAGGTTACATATGAGCAGTTCTTC.

The V call is TRBV6-5, the J call TRBJ1-4, with D possibly being TRBD1 (6 bases). Germline lookup yields CDR1 MNHEY and CDR2 SVGAGI. V was cut by 2 bases and J by 13 bases, with 20 bases left in between. The CDR3 is made up of 15 amino acids. CDR3 coding DNA: TGTGCCAGCAGTTACCAGGGGTTTGGAGAGAAAGCACTGTTTTTT. Amino acid sequence: CASSYQGFGEKALFF.

The CDR3 DNA reads TGCGCCAGCAGCCAAGTTTCCCGACCGGGAGGGGAAAAACTGTTTTTT. This encodes CASSQVSRPGGEKLFF. This chain joins TRBV4-3 and TRBJ1-4; D ambiguous. CDR1 and CDR2 from the germline V gene are LGHNA and YSLEER. Trimming took 1 base from V and 8 from J, leaving 17 bases between them. CDR3 length: 16 amino acids.

The chain joins TRBV10-3 to TRBJ2-3; 12 bases map to TRBD2. The length of the CDR3 is 20 residues. Germline V CDR1 and CDR2: ENHRY, SYGVKD. Trimming took 2 bases from V and 0 from J; bases not matched to a gene: 12. Here the CDR3 reads CAISESLAGGPGTSTDTQYF. Here the CDR3 DNA reads TGTGCCATCAGTGAGAGTCTAGCGGGAGGGCCAGGGACTAGCACAGATACGCAGTATTTT.

The chain links TRBV7-3 to TRBJ2-5; 9 bases are a match to TRBD1. Trimming cost V 5 bases and J 1 base; bases outside gene matches: 5. The V gene's germline CDR1 is SGHTA and CDR2 FQGTGA. This CDR3 comprises 15 residues. The CDR3 sequence is CASSPDRGIQETQYF. CDR3 in DNA: TGTGCCAGCAGCCCCGACAGGGGGATCCAAGAGACCCAGTACTTC.

The chain couples TRBV5-4 to TRBJ1-2, with 7 bases matching TRBD1. Germline lookup yields CDR1 SGHNT and CDR2 YYREEE (reference sequence). The trim removed 4 bases at V and 4 bases at J, leaving 7 bases unmatched. The length of the CDR3 is 14 residues. For the CDR3, the DNA is TGTGCCAGCAGCCCGACAGGGAGTGGCTATGGCTACACCTTC. Translation: CASSPTGSGYGYTF. The variable domain in full, completed from reference TRBV5-4 and TRBJ1-2, reads ETGVTQSPTHLIKTRGQQVTLRCSSQSGHNTVSWYQQALGQGPQFIFQYYREEENGRGNFPPRFSGLQFPNYSSELNVNALELDDSALYLCASSPTGSGYGYTFGSGTRLTVV.

This chain joins TRBV7-9 and TRBJ2-1, with TRBD2 as a possible D gene (5 bases). CDR1 and CDR2 (germline): SEHNR, FQNEAQ (reference sequence). This CDR3 comprises 14 residues. V lost 5 bases and J 7 bases, leaving 15 bases between the germline ends. The chain's CDR3 is CASSAQLERNEQFF. CDR3 nucleotide sequence: TGTGCCAGCAGCGCACAACTAGAGAGGAATGAGCAGTTCTTC.

The rearrangement uses TRBV28 and TRBJ2-3; D gene ambiguous. The CDR3 loop spans 18 amino acids. Trimming cost V 6 bases and J 1 base, with 23 bases left between them. The V gene's germline CDR1 is MDHEN and CDR2 SYDVKM. CDR3 sequence reads: CASRPSIMRYRGTDTQYF. The CDR3 DNA reads as TGTGCCAGCAGACCTAGTATTATGAGGTATCGGGGCACAGATACGCAGTATTTT.

The chain carries TRBV19 and TRBJ2-1; 7 bases agree with TRBD2. Trimming took 1 base from V and 9 from J; bases not matched to a gene: 6. This CDR3 spans 14 amino acids. Germline loops: CDR1 LNHDA, CDR2 SQIVND (reference sequence). In nucleotides, the CDR3 is TGTGCCAGTAGTATAGTCGGCCCGGGAGGTGAGCAGTTCTTC. Translating it yields CASSIVGPGGEQFF.

The genes are TRBV2 and TRBJ2-5; D perhaps matches TRBD2 (5 bases). This CDR3 spans 13 amino acids. The V and J ends lost 8 bases and 3 bases respectively, with 13 bases between them. Germline V gene sequence: CDR1 SNHLY, CDR2 FYNNEI. CDR3 loop: CASLYQEEETQYF. The CDR3 coding sequence is TGTGCCAGCTTATACCAGGAGGAAGAGACCCAGTACTTC.

The chain couples TRBV7-2 to TRBJ1-5; D is perhaps TRBD1 (6 bases). Germline CDR1 and CDR2: SGHTA and FQGNSA. V was shortened by 2 bases and J by 5 bases, with 10 bases between the two germline ends. The CDR3 is made up of 14 amino acids. Here the CDR3 reads CASSLWGPDQPQHF. The CDR3 nucleotides read TGTGCCAGCAGCTTATGGGGGCCGGATCAGCCCCAGCATTTT.

This chain connects TRBV4-3 to TRBJ2-6; D remains unclear. The CDR3 is 17 residues long. Germline loops: CDR1 LGHNA, CDR2 YSLEER. Deletions cut 0 bases from V and 0 bases from J, with 9 bases between. CDR3 DNA sequence: TGCGCCAGCAGCCAAGATAGTACCCCCTCTGGGGCCAACGTCCTGACTTTC. This gives the protein CASSQDSTPSGANVLTF.

Judged by abundance, this clone is medium-sized. The V and J genes are TRBV7-9 and TRBJ1-2; TRBD1 aligns across 11 bases. CDR3 length: 15 amino acids. Germline CDR1 SEHNR, CDR2 FQNEAQ (reference sequence). Losses at the gene ends were 5 bases for V and 8 bases for J; bases not matched to a gene: 10. In nucleotides, the CDR3 is TGTGCCAGCAGCCAAACTGGACAGGGGGCGTTGGGCTACACCTTC. Protein product: CASSQTGQGALGYTF.

The V and J genes are TRBV19 and TRBJ1-1; D may be TRBD1 (6 bases). Germline CDR1 and CDR2: LNHDA and SQIVND (reference sequence). CDR3 length: 14 amino acids. The V end lost 4 bases, the J end lost 4 bases, and 13 bases lay between the germline ends. The CDR3 DNA reads TGTGCCAGTAGTACCCCGGGGGGGCTCACTGAAGCTTTCTTT. Encoded protein: CASSTPGGLTEAFF.

This clone was counted a single time. The J gene is TRBJ1-2, the V gene TRBV5-1; D is ambiguous. Germline-derived CDR1 and CDR2 are SGHRS and YFSETQ. CDR3 length equals 13 residues. V lost 0 bases and J 4 bases, leaving 7 bases between the germline ends. The CDR3 is CASSLDGIYGYTF. CDR3 nucleotides: TGCGCCAGCAGCTTGGACGGGATCTATGGCTACACCTTC.